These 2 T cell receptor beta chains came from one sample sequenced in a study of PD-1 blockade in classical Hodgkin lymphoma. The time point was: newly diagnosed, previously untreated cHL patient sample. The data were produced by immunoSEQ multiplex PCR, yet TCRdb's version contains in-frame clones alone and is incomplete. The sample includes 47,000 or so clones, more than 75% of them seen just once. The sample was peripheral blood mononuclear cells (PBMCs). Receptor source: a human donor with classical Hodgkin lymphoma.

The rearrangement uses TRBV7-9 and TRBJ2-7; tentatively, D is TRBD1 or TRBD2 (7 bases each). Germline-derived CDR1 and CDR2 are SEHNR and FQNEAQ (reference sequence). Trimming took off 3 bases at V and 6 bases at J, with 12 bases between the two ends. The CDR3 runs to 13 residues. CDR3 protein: CASSFSRGGEQYV. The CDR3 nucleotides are TGTGCCAGCAGCTTTAGCAGGGGGGGCGAGCAGTACGTC.

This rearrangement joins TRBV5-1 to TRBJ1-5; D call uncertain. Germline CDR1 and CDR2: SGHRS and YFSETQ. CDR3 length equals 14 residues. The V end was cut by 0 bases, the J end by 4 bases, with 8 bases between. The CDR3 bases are TGCGCCAGCAGCTTGGGACTCGAGAATCAGCCCCAGCATTTT. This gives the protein CASSLGLENQPQHF.